The present T cell receptor (beta chain) was sequenced within a study of OX40 agonist ivuxolimab in advanced cancers. Here immunoSEQ multiplex PCR was the method, and the copy in TCRdb shows in-frame clones only, minus some. Altogether 70,000 or so clones are present, over 80% being singletons, with the ten largest covering around 0.8%. This CDR3 is built from 14 residues. Unmatched junction bases numbered 10, after V lost 4 bases and J lost 7 bases. CDR1 and CDR2 (germline): SGHKS, YYEKEE (reference sequence). Regarding this clone: The antigen is not known.

Autoimmune disease history or systemic immunosuppression excluded patients. Overall study results and limits: The specificity for antigen of the expanded peripheral T cells was not determined. Clonal expansion among partial responders at 0.1-3.0 mg/kg ranked near the lowest. Averaged across samples, CD8+ T cells carried more expanded clones than CD4+ did.

This chain uses TRBV5-5 with TRBJ2-7; 8 bases line up with TRBD2. This sequence originates from an adult with an advanced solid tumor such as melanoma, head and neck, liver or kidney cancer. The source material was CD4+ or CD8+ T cells sorted from blood, sampled in a trial of the OX40 agonist ivuxolimab. CDR3 coding DNA: TGTGCCAGCAGCCAGGATAGCGGGGTAAGAGAGCAGTACTTC. This translates into CASSQDSGVREQYF.